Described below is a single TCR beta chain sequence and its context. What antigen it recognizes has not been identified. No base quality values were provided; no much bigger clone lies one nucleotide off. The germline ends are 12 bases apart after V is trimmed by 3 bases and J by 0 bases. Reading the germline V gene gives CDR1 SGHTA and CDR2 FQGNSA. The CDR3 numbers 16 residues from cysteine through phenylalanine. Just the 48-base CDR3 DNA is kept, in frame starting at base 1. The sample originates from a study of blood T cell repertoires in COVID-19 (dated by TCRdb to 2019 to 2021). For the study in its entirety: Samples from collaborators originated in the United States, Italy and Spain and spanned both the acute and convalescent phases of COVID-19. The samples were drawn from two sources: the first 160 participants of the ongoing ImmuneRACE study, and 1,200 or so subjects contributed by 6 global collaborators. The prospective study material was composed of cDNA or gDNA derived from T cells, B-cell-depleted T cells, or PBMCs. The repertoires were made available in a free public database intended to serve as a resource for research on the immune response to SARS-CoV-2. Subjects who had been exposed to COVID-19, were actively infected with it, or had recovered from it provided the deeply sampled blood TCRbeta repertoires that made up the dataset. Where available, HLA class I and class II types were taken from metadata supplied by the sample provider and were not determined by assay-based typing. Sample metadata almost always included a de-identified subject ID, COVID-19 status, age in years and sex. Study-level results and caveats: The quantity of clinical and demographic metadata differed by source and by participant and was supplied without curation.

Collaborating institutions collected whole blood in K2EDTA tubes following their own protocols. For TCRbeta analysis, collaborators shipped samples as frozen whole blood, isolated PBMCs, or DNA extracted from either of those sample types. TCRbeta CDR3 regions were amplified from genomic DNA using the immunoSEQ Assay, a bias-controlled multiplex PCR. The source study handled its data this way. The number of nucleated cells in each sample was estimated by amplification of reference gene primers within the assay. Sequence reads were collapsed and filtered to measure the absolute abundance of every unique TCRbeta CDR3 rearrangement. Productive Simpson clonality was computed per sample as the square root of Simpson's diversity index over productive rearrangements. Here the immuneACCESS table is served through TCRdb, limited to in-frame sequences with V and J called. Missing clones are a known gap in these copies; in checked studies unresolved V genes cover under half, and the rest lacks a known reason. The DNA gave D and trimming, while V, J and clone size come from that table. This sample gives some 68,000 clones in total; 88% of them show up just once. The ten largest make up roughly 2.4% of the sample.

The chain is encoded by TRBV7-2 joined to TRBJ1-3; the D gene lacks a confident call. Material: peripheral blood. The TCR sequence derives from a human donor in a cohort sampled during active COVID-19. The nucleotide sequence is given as TGTGCCAGCAGCTTGGGCACCCTGCACTCTGGAAACACCATATATTTT. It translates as CASSLGTLHSGNTIYF.